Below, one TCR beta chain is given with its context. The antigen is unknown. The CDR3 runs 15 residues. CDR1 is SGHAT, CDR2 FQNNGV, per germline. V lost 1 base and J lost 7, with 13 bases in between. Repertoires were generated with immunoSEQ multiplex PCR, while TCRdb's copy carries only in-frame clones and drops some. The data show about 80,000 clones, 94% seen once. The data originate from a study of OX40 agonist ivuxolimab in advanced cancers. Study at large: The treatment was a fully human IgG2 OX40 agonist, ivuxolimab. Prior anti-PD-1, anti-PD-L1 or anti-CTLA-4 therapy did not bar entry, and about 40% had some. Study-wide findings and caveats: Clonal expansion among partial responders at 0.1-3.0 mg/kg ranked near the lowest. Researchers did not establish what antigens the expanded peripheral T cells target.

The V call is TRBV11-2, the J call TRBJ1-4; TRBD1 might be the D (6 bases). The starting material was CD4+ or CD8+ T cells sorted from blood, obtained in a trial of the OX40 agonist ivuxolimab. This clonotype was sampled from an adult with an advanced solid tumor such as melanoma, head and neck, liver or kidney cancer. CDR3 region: CASSLGPGEGEKLFF. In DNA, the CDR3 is TGTGCCAGCAGCTTAGGCCCAGGGGAAGGTGAAAAACTGTTTTTT.